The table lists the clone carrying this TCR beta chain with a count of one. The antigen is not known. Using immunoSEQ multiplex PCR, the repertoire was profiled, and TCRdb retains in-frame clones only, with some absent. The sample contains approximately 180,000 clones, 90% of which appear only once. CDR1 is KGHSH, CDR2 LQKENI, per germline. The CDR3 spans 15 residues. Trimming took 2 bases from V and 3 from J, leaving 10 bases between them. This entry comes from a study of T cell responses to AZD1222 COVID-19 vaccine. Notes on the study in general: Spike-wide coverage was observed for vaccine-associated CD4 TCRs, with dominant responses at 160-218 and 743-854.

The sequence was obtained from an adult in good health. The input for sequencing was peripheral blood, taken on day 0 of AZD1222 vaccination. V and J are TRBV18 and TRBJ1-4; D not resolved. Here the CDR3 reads CASSPVRSANEKLFF. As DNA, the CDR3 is TGTGCCAGCTCACCAGTCCGGTCGGCTAATGAAAAACTGTTTTTT.